This T cell receptor beta chain came from a study of blood T cell repertoires in COVID-19. Study context: The United States, Italy and Spain were the sources of the acute and convalescent COVID-19 samples.

This clone was counted once. Original processing notes: Amplified reference gene primers provided the basis for estimating nucleated cell counts. Sequencing used immunoSEQ multiplex PCR; TCRdb keeps in-frame clones, though not all of them. That table furnishes V, J and clone size, whereas the DNA furnished D and trimming. There are roughly 310,000 clones in the sample; 90% occur only once, and roughly 2.9% lies in the top ten. This CDR3 comprises 17 residues. Germline CDR1 GTSNPN, CDR2 SVGIG (reference sequence). The J segment lost 5 bases and the V segment lost 3 bases, leaving 14 bases of the junction unmatched.

This clonotype originated in a woman under 40 with COVID-19, enrolled during active disease. Sequenced input: peripheral blood. The J gene is TRBJ1-4, the V gene TRBV30, with 8 bases matching TRBD1. In DNA form, the CDR3 reads TGTGCCTGGAGCCTTCCATTCCACAGGGGGAGAAATGAAAAACTGTTTTTT. Protein product: CAWSLPFHRGRNEKLFF.